This TCR beta chain emerged from a study of T cells in Graves' hyperthyroidism and ophthalmopathy. Findings of the study overall: A model using 13 V-J features told ophthalmopathy apart from stable hyperthyroidism.

The investigators amplified TCR beta CDR3 regions from RNA transcripts. HTBI primers were employed in a first-round RT-PCR of the TCR CDR3. One entry per CDR3 protein results from TCRdb running MiXCR on the multiplex PCR reads. The table has around 300,000 distinct CDR3 sequences, about 20% seen once. Germline CDR1 and CDR2: SGHRS and YFSETQ. With V trimmed by 4 bases and J by 1 base, 6 bases remained unmatched. This CDR3 comprises 15 residues. This clonotype was found many times. Its specificity is unknown. The chain recombines TRBV5-1 with TRBJ2-5, with 8 bases identical to TRBD1. The material sequenced was blood. This clonotype was sampled from a man aged 25-40 years with Graves' ophthalmopathy. The CDR3 protein is CASSVGQGPQETQYF. The CDR3 coding sequence is TGCGCCAGCAGCGTTGGACAGGGTCCCCAAGAGACCCAGTACTTC.